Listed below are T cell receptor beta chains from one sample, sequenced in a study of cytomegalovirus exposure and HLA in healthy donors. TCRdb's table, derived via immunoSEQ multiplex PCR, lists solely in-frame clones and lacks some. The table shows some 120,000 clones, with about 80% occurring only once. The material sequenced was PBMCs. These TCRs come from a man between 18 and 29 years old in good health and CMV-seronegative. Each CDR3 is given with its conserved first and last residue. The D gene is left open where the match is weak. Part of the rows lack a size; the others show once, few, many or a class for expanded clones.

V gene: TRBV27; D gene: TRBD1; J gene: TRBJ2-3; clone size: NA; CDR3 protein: CASSTPGQGDDTQYF; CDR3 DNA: TGTGCCAGCAGCACCCCGGGACAGGGTGATGATACGCAGTATTTT
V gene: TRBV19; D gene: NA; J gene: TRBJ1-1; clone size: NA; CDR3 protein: CASSRIQGYTEAFF; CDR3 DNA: TGTGCCAGTAGTAGAATTCAGGGGTACACTGAAGCTTTCTTT
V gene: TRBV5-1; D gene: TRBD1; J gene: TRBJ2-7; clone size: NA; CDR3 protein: CASSLGQGSYEQYF; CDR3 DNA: TGCGCCAGCAGCTTGGGACAGGGGTCCTACGAGCAGTACTTC
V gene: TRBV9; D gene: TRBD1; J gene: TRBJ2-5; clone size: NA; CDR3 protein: CASSVGDREQTQYF; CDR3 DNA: TGTGCCAGCAGCGTAGGGGACAGGGAGCAGACCCAGTACTTC
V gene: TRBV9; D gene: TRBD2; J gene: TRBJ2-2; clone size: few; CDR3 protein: CASSVASGLGGELFF; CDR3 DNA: TGTGCCAGCAGCGTGGCTAGCGGGTTAGGCGGGGAGCTGTTTTTT
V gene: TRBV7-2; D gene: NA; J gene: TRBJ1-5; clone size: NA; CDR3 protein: CASSLVAGGNQPQHF; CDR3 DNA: TGTGCCAGCAGCTTAGTAGCAGGGGGCAATCAGCCCCAGCATTTT
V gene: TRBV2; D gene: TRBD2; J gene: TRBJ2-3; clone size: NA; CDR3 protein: CASRRGLAGGTDTQYF; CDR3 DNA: TGTGCCAGCAGGAGGGGTCTAGCGGGGGGGACAGATACGCAGTATTTT
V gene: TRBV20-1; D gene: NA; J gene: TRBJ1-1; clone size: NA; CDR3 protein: CSATTGYEAFF; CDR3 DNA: TGCAGTGCTACCACAGGCTATGAAGCTTTCTTT
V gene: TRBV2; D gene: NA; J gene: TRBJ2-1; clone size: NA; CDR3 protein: CASSKIEWVTANSYNEQFF; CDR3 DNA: TGTGCCAGCAGTAAAATCGAGTGGGTGACAGCGAACTCCTACAATGAGCAGTTCTTC
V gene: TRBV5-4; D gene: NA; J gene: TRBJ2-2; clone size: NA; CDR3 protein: CASSTSLNTGELFF; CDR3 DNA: TGTGCCAGCAGCACAAGTCTGAACACCGGGGAGCTGTTTTTT
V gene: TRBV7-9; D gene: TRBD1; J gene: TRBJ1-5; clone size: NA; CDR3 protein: CSSSTGQGEQPQHF; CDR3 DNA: TGTTCCAGCAGCACGGGACAGGGGGAACAGCCCCAGCATTTT
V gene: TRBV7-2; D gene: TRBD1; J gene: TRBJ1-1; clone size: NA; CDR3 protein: CASTDSRGRNTEAFF; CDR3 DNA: TGTGCCAGCACCGATTCGAGGGGGCGAAACACTGAAGCTTTCTTT
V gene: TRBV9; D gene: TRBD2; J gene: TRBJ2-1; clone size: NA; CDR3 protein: CASSVRSGREIDNEQFF; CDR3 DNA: TGTGCCAGCAGCGTAAGGTCCGGGCGGGAGATTGACAATGAGCAGTTCTTC
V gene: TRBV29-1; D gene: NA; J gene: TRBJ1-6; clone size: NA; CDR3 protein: CSGPGTTLGYNSPLHF; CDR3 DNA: TGCAGCGGCCCTGGGACAACGCTTGGCTATAATTCACCCCTCCACTTT
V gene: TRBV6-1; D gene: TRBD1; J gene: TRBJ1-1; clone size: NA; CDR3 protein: CASSPGQGPEAFF; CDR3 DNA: TGTGCCAGCAGCCCGGGACAGGGCCCTGAAGCTTTCTTT
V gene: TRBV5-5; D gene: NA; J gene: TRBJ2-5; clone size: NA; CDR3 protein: CAINGTLQETQYF; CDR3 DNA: TGTGCCATAAACGGGACACTGCAAGAGACCCAGTACTTC
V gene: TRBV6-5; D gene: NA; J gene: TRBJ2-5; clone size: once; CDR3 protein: CASTEPGQETQYF; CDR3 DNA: TGTGCCAGCACGGAGCCAGGGCAAGAGACCCAGTACTTC
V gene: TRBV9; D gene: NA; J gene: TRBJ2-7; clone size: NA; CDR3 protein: CASSIDPRTVSYEQYF; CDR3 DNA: TGTGCCAGCAGCATCGATCCGAGGACAGTCTCCTACGAGCAGTACTTC
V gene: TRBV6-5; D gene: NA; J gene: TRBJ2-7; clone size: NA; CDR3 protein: CASSYSAGIYEQYF; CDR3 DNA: TGTGCCAGCAGTTACTCGGCGGGCATCTACGAGCAGTACTTC
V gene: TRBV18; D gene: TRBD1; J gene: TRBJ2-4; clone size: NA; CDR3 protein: CASSHRGQENIAAKNIQYF; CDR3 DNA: TGTGCCAGCTCACACAGGGGGCAAGAGAATATTGCCGCCAAAAACATTCAGTACTTC
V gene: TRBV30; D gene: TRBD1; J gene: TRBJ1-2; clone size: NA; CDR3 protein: CAWTPLDRENYGYTF; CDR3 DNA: TGTGCCTGGACCCCCTTGGACAGGGAAAACTATGGCTACACCTTC
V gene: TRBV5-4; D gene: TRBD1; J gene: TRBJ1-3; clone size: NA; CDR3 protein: CASSPRDRGSGNTIYF; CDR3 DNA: TGTGCCAGCAGCCCCCGGGACAGGGGATCTGGAAACACCATATATTTT
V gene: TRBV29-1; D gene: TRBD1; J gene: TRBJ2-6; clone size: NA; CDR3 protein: CSVGTGAGANVLTF; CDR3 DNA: TGCAGCGTAGGGACAGGGGCTGGGGCCAACGTCCTGACTTTC
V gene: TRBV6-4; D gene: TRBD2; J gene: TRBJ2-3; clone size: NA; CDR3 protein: CASSDLFAGALVGDTQYF; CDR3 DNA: TGTGCCAGCAGTGACTTATTCGCGGGAGCTTTAGTTGGAGATACGCAGTATTTT
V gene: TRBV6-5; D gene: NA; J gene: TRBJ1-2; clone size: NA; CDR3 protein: CASSDRHANYGYTF; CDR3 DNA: TGTGCCAGCAGTGACCGACACGCTAACTATGGCTACACCTTC
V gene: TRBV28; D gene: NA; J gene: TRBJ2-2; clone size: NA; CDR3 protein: CASNQGANTGELFF; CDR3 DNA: TGTGCCAGCAACCAGGGCGCGAACACCGGGGAGCTGTTTTTT
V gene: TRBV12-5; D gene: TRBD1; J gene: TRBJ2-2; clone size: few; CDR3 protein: CASGTGQGSTGELFF; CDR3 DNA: TGTGCTAGTGGGACGGGACAGGGGTCCACCGGGGAGCTGTTTTTT
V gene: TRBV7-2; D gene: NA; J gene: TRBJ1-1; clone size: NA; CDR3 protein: CASSLRTANTEAFF; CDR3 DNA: TGTGCCAGCAGCTTGAGGACAGCAAACACTGAAGCTTTCTTT
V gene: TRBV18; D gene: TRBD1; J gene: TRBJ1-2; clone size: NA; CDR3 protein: CASSPDGQGLYGYTF; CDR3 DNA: TGTGCCAGCTCACCAGATGGACAGGGGCTCTATGGCTACACCTTC
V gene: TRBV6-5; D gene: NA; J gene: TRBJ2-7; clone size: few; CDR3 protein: CASSYEGNEQYF; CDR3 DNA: TGTGCCAGCAGTTATGAGGGAAACGAGCAGTACTTC
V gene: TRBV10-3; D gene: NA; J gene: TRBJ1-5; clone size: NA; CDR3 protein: CAISESLASNQPQHF; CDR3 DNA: TGTGCCATCAGTGAGTCGTTGGCTAGCAATCAGCCCCAGCATTTT
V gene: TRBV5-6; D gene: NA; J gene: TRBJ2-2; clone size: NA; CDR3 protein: CASSHTKLRRENTGELFF; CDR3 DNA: TGTGCCAGCAGCCACACAAAACTTAGACGGGAGAACACCGGGGAGCTGTTTTTT
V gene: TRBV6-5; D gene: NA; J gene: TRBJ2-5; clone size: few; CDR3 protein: CASSFGTRSKAQYF; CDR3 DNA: TGTGCCAGCAGTTTCGGTACTAGGAGTAAAGCCCAGTACTTC
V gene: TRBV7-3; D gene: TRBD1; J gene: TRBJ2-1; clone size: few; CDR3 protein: CASSPDRVERNEQFF; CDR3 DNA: TGTGCCAGCAGCCCTGACAGGGTTGAACGCAATGAGCAGTTCTTC
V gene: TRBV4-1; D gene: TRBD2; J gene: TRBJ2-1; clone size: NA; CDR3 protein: CASSQGVPGTTALNEQFF; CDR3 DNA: TGCGCCAGCAGCCAAGGGGTCCCAGGGACTACCGCCCTCAATGAGCAGTTCTTC
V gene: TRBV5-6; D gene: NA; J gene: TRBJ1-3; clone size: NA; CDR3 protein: CASSFRSSRRLVTIYF; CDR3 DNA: TGTGCCAGCAGCTTTCGATCTTCGCGGCGGTTAGTCACCATATATTTT
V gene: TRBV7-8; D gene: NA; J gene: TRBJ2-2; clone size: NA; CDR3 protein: CASSFRTQTGELFF; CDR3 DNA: TGTGCCAGCAGCTTCCGGACACAAACCGGGGAGCTGTTTTTT
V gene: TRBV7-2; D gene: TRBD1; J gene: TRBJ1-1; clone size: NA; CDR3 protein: CASSAGQGCEAFF; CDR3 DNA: TGTGCCAGCAGCGCGGGACAGGGGTGTGAAGCTTTCTTT
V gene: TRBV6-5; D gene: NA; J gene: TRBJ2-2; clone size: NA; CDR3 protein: CAIPPGQRNTGERFF; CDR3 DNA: TGTGCCATCCCCCCAGGACAGCGGAACACCGGGGAGCGGTTTTTT
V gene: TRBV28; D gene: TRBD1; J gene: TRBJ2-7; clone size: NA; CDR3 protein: CASSSPGDRGKYEQYF; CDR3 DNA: TGTGCCAGCAGTTCTCCGGGGGACAGGGGGAAATACGAGCAGTACTTC
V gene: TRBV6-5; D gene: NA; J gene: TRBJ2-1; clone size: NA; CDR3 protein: CASSSAGSVRYNEQFF; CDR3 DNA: TGTGCCAGCAGTTCGGCCGGGTCAGTCCGATATAATGAGCAGTTCTTC
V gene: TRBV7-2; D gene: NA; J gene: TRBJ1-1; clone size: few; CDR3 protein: CASSLGEEAEAFF; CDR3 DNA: TGTGCCAGCAGCTTGGGAGAGGAGGCTGAAGCTTTCTTT
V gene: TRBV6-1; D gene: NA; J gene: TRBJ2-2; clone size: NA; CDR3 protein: CASTYGGSQTGELFF; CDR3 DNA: TGTGCCAGCACCTACGGGGGTAGTCAGACCGGGGAGCTGTTTTTT
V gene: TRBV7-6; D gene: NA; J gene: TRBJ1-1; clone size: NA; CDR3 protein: CASSLSPREWQLNTEAFF; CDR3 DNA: TGTGCCAGCAGCTTAAGTCCGCGGGAGTGGCAGCTGAACACTGAAGCTTTCTTT
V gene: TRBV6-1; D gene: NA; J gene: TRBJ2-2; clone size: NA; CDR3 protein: CASTRTAQNTGELFF; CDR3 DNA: TGTGCCAGCACCAGGACAGCACAGAACACCGGGGAGCTGTTTTTT
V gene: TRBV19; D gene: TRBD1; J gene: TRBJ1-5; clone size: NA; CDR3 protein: CASSNPGTGGGGPQHF; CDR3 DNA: TGTGCCAGTAGTAACCCCGGGACAGGGGGCGGAGGGCCCCAGCATTTT
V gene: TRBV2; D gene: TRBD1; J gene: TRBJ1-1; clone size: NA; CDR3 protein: CASSKDRVTFF; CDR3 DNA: TGTGCCAGCTCGAAGGACAGGGTAACTTTCTTT
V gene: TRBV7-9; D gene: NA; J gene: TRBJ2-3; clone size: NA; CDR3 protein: CASSLGLGASTDTQYF; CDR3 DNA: TGTGCCAGCAGCTTAGGGCTGGGCGCTAGCACAGATACGCAGTATTTT
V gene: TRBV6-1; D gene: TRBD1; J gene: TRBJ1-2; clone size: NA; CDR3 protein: CASASRDRIYGYTF; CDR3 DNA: TGTGCCAGCGCCTCTAGGGACAGGATCTATGGCTACACCTTC
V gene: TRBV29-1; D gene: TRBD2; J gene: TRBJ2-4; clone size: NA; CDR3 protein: CSVVKLAGVNIQYF; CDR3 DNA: TGCAGCGTTGTTAAACTAGCGGGAGTCAACATTCAGTACTTC
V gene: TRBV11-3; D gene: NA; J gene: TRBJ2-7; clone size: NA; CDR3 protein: CASSRRAGYEQYF; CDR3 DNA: TGTGCCAGCAGCCGACGAGCGGGCTACGAGCAGTACTTC
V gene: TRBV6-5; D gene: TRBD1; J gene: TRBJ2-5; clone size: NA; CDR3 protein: CASSLRQGCQYF; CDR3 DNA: TGTGCCAGCAGCTTGAGACAGGGGTGCCAGTACTTC
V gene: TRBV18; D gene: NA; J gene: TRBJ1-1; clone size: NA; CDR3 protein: CASSPGGGNTEAFF; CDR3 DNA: TGTGCCAGCTCACCAGGGGGGGGGAACACTGAAGCTTTCTTT
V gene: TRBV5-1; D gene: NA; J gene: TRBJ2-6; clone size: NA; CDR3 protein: CASSLGGGNSGANVLTF; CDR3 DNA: TGCGCCAGCAGCTTGGGAGGGGGAAACTCTGGGGCCAACGTCCTGACTTTC
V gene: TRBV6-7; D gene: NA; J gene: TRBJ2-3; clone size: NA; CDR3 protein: CASSPDYSQSTDTQYF; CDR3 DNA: TGTGCCAGCAGTCCCGACTATTCACAATCCACAGATACGCAGTATTTT
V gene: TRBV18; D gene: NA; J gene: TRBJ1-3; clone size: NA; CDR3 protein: CASSPAGSSGNTIYF; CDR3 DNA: TGTGCCAGCTCACCCGCGGGGAGCTCTGGAAACACCATATATTTT